This TCR beta chain is drawn from a study of pediatric ulcerative colitis. Here immunoSEQ multiplex PCR was the method, and the copy in TCRdb shows in-frame clones only, minus some. Of about 36,000 clones in the sample, around 78% are singletons; the top ten hold around 0.74%. This clone was detected only a few times. The rectum was sampled with one to two pinch biopsies at colonoscopy. The CDR3 sequence is 16 residues long. Germline V gives CDR1 MDHEN, CDR2 SYDVKM. V dropped 6 bases and J dropped 2 bases, with 16 bases sitting between them. The chain uses TRBV28 and TRBJ2-2, with D perhaps matching TRBD2 (5 bases). The clonotype comes from a boy younger than 18 with moderate ulcerative colitis. Sequenced material: gut tissue. The CDR3 is CASSPRLSGNTGELFF. Here the CDR3 DNA reads TGTGCCAGCAGCCCACGGTTAAGCGGTAACACCGGGGAGCTGTTTTTT.